Sequencing of this TCR beta chain was carried out in a study of control samples from healthy donors and cancer patients. This CDR3 contains 15 residues. Germline CDR1 and CDR2: SGHNT and YENEEA. Trimming shortened V by 5 bases and J by 0 bases, and 12 bases separated the two germline ends. Assay used: immunoSEQ multiplex PCR; TCRdb lists only in-frame clones, some missing. This table holds about 160,000 clones, 85% to 95% found once. Sequenced sample: blood. This receptor was identified in a woman between 40 and 50 years old in good health. The chain uses TRBV11-3 and TRBJ2-3, with D perhaps assigned TRBD1 or TRBD2 (6 bases each). CDR3 loop: CASSPRGASTDTQYF. DNA for the CDR3: TGTGCCAGCAGCCCGAGGGGGGCTAGCACAGATACGCAGTATTTT.